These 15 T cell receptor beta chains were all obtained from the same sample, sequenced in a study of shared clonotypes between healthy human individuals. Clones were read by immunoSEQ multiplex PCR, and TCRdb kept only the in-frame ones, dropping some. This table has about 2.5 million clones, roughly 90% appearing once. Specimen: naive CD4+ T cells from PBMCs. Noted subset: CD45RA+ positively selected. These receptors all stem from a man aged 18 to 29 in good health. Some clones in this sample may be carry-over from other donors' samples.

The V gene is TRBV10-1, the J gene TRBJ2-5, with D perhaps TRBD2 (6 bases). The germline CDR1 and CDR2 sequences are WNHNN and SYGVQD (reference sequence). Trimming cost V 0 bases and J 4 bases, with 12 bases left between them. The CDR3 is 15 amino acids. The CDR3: CASSESGGPGETQYF. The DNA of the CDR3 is TGCGCCAGCAGTGAGTCGGGGGGTCCGGGAGAGACCCAGTACTTC.

CDR3: CASPQGQETQYF. Written as DNA, the CDR3 is TGTGCCAGCCCACAGGGACAAGAGACCCAGTACTTC. The chain is built from TRBV2 and TRBJ2-5; D perhaps matches TRBD1 (6 bases). This CDR3 contains 12 residues. Between the trimmed V and J ends, which lost 8 bases and 2 bases, there was a span of 9 bases. CDR1 SNHLY and CDR2 FYNNEI come from the germline V gene.

DNA for the CDR3: TGTGCCAGCAGTGATTACAGGGTCCACGAGCAGTACTTC. Protein sequence: CASSDYRVHEQYF. This sequence joins TRBV6-4 and TRBJ2-7; possibly TRBD1 for D (6 bases). V was clipped by 3 bases and J by 5 bases, with 11 bases between them. The CDR3 consists of 13 residues. Germline V CDR1 and CDR2: MRHNA, SNTAGT.

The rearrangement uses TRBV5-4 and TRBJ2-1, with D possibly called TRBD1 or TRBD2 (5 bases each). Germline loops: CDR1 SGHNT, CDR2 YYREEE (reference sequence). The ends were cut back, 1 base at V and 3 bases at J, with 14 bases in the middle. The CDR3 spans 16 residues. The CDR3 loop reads CASSLSPGSNYNEQFF. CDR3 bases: TGTGCCAGCAGCTTGTCCCCAGGGAGCAACTACAATGAGCAGTTCTTC.

CDR3 region: CASSPGTVRVDEQYF. DNA of the CDR3: TGTGCCAGCAGCCCCGGGACAGTTAGGGTCGACGAGCAGTACTTC. This rearrangement joins TRBV7-9 to TRBJ2-7, with 7 nucleotides matching TRBD1. Losses at the gene ends were 5 bases for V and 5 bases for J; bases not matched to a gene: 12. Germline V gives CDR1 SEHNR, CDR2 FQNEAQ (reference sequence). CDR3 length: 15 residues.

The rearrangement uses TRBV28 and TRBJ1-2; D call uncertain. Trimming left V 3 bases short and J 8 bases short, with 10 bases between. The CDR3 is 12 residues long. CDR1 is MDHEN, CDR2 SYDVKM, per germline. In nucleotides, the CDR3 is TGTGCCAGCAGTTTTTCCGCGGGCGGCTACACCTTC. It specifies CASSFSAGGYTF.

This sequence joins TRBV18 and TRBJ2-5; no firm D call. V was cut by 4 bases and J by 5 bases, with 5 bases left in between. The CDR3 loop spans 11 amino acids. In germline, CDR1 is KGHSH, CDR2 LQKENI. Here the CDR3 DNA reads TGTGCCAGCTCACAACTCGAGACCCAGTACTTC. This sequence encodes CASSQLETQYF.

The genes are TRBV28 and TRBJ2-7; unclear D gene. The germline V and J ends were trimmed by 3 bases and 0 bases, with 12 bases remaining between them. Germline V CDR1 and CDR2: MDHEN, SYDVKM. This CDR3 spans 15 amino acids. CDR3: CASSFVLPSSYEQYF. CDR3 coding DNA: TGTGCCAGCAGTTTTGTGCTCCCGAGCTCCTACGAGCAGTACTTC. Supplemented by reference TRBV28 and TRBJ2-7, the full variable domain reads DVKVTQSSRYLVKRTGEKVFLECVQDMDHENMFWYRQDPGLGLRLIYFSYDVKMKEKGDIPEGYSVSREKKERFSLILESASTNQTSMYLCASSFVLPSSYEQYFGPGTRLTVT.

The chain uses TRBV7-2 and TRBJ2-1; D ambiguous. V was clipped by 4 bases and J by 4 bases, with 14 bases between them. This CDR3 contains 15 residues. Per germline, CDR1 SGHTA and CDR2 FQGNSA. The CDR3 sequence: CASSYSTSRYNEQFF. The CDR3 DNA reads TGTGCCAGCAGCTATTCGACTTCACGGTACAATGAGCAGTTCTTC.

The CDR3 loop is CASSASASAYEQYF. CDR3 sequence (DNA): TGCGCCAGCAGCGCCTCGGCTAGTGCATACGAGCAGTACTTC. The chain has TRBV5-1 and TRBJ2-7; unclear D gene. This CDR3 is built from 14 residues. Trimming removed 4 bases from V and 4 bases from J, with 15 bases in between. Germline V gives CDR1 SGHRS, CDR2 YFSETQ.

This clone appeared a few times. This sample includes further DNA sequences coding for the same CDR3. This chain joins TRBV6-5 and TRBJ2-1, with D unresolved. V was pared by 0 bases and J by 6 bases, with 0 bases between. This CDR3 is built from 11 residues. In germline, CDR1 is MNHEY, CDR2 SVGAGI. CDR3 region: CASSYSNEQFF. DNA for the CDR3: TGTGCCAGCAGTTACTCCAATGAGCAGTTCTTC.

The CDR3 region is CASRPQGGSYNEQFF. DNA of the CDR3: TGTGCCAGCAGACCCCAAGGGGGTTCCTACAATGAGCAGTTCTTC. The chain combines TRBV6-5 with TRBJ2-1; D possibly corresponds to TRBD1 (6 bases). CDR3 length: 15 residues. Trimming pared 6 bases from V and 1 base from J, leaving 13 bases between. CDR1 is MNHEY and CDR2 is SVGAGI in the germline V gene.

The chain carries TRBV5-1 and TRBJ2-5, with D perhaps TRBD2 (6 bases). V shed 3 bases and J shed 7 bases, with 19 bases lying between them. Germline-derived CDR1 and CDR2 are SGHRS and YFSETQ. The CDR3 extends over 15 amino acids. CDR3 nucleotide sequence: TGCGCCAGCAGCTCGGACGGTTCGCAGGGAGGGACCCAGTACTTC. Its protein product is CASSSDGSQGGTQYF.

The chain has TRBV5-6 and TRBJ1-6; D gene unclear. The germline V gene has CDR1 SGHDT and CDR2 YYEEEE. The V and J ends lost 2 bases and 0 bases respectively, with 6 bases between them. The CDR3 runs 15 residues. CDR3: CASSFRDSYNSPLHF. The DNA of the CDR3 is TGTGCCAGCAGCTTCCGGGACTCCTATAATTCACCCCTCCACTTT.

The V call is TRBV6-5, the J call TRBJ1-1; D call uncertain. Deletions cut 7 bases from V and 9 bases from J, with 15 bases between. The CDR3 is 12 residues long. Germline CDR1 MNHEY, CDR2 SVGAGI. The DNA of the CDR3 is TGTGCCAGCACCCCTTCCCGGGTTCAAGCTTTCTTT. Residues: CASTPSRVQAFF.